The subject of this entry is one TCR beta chain. No cognate antigen has been identified for it. No much larger clonotype is one base removed from it; base qualities were not supplied. The sample comes from a study of cytomegalovirus exposure and HLA in healthy donors (dated by TCRdb to about 2017). As for the study more broadly: An earlier analysis of some 620 of the donors reported roughly 300 Gb of sequence data and 100 million to 120 million unique TCR beta sequences obtained from about 179 million T cells. Roughly 300 gigabases of sequencing data and 70 million to 85 million unique TCR sequences were included in an early release covering roughly 700 HLA-typed donors. Of the 398 genotyped donors, roughly 85% fell in the genetic ancestry cluster associated with self-reported Caucasian donors. The study was designed to test whether signatures of past pathogen exposure could be identified by cataloging public T cell receptors. The study profiled the T cell repertoires of 500 to 800 subjects by immunosequencing and related them to cytomegalovirus serostatus. A separate validation cohort of 100 to 150 different subjects was used in addition to the approximately 670-subject first cohort. To predict cytomegalovirus infection status, the study combined high-throughput TCR immunosequencing, statistical association of individual TCRs with disease status, and machine learning. In a later analysis, previously published TCR beta repertoires from 600 to 850 donors were re-analyzed and high-resolution HLA genotyping was added so that TCR occurrence patterns could be studied. Rather than drawing on any new phenotypic data, the later analysis identified candidate immune exposures from TCR beta sequences and the way those sequences occurred across donors. An earlier analysis of fewer than 750 of the donors used high-throughput TCR beta sequencing to judge whether each TCR beta V gene segment behaved as functional or pseudogenic. Donor age, sex, ethnicity and CMV serostatus were compiled together with the repertoire data. A later genetic analysis took genome-wide SNP genotypes for 398 of the 666 donors and used that subset as a discovery cohort. All discovery cohort repertoires had been generated on a single sequencing platform. HLA typing covered class I and class II loci at four-digit resolution. The number of typed donors differed by locus: roughly 629-630 for A, B, C, DRB1 and DQB1; some 500 for DQA1; 606 for DPA1; and 400 to 480 for DPB1. Because of strong linkage in the cohort, roughly five DR-DQ haplotypes were treated as single units for association and clustering. Among about 410 genotyped donors of the cohort, an average of around 240,000 unique TCR beta nucleotide sequences was sequenced per donor, of which about 19% were non-productive. Paper-wide results and their limitations: Compared with the approximately 700-donor mean, donors in an Asian-associated ancestry cluster had fewer N-insertions in productive TCRs, according to a later genetic analysis. According to a later analysis, TCR association rates differed among HLA loci, with DRB1 alleles showing the most associated TCRs and HLA-C alleles showing the fewest. Compared with equally common non-associated chains, HLA-associated TCR beta chains in a later analysis were more clonally expanded and had lower generation probabilities. In the study, around 160 TCR beta chains were listed as associated with cytomegalovirus. The classifier was reported to diagnose cytomegalovirus status with high specificity and sensitivity in both the original and validation cohorts. Linkage disequilibrium might explain the correlated functional status among segregating V segments, but an unknown experimental factor could not be ruled out. Immune exposure information for the cohort was limited to CMV serostatus. In a later analysis, most CMV-associated TCR beta chains were found to appear HLA-restricted, with HLA associations seemingly driven largely by CMV exposure. A further reported finding was that TCR beta sequences accurately predicted the HLA-A and HLA-B alleles for most subjects in the first cohort. In this cohort, only TCR beta chains were sequenced, and detectable features were limited by the absence of alpha or paired-chain data. Roughly 17 rarely observed V segments, including chromosome 9 orphons, were excluded from the earlier analysis of about 610 of the donors because counts were too low. Because HLA typing was unavailable for some donors at each locus, only the typed subset was used in association tests. Because the 87-base-pair reads could not distinguish some IMGT-functional V segments, including TRBV6-2 and TRBV6-3, those segments were excluded. In a later genetic analysis, a missense DCLRE1C variant was associated with V-gene and J-gene trimming of TCR beta chains, and the association was replicated in an independent cohort. Several of the top co-occurrence clusters appeared to be linked to parvovirus B19, influenza, CMV and Epstein-Barr virus, according to a later analysis. The presence/absence analyses assumed that sequencing depth was roughly uniform across donors, and that assumption may not be true. Across donors, most TCR sequences were observed very rarely, whereas some public TCRs were present in many individuals. At a false discovery rate of 0.05, a later analysis linked 16,951 TCR beta sequences to specific HLA alleles. Three of the identified cytomegalovirus-associated TCR beta chains were confirmed in vitro to be specific for cytomegalovirus antigens. An earlier analysis of around 600 of the donors showed that most TCR beta V segments appeared in productive rearrangements either about 87% or about 30% of the time, which broadly matched IMGT annotations. The authors suggested that the approach could potentially be generalized to other disease states and immunological phenotypes. Strong co-occurrence of HLA alleles, especially DR and DQ, made assigning TCR associations to individual alleles difficult. The sequencing pipeline was judged likely to have produced a cluster of highly shared sequence variants as a technical artifact.

Counted from cysteine to phenylalanine, this CDR3 has 13 amino acids. Only the CDR3 part of the read is kept: 39 bases, read in frame from the first base. The CDR1 and CDR2 encoded by the germline V gene are LGHNT and FRNRAP. V has 9 bases trimmed and J has 3 bases trimmed; junction bases matching no gene number 5. The method behind the library was the immunoSEQ multiplex PCR assay. For the multiplex PCR, a mixture combining 60 forward primers for TCR Vbeta segments and 13 reverse primers for TCR Jbeta segments was used. The CDR3 region of rearranged TCR beta genes was amplified from genomic DNA with a multiplex PCR assay. The amplified TCR beta libraries were sequenced on the Illumina HiSeq System as 87-base-pair reads. The authors' analysis ran thus. A later analysis tallied tens of millions of unique TCR beta chains across the roughly 610 repertoires, and some 12 million of those chains were shared by two or more donors. Raw reads were error-corrected and collapsed into unique sequences with a nearest-neighbor algorithm that merged closely related sequences to remove PCR and sequencing errors. To assign V, D and J gene segments, CDR3 sequences were aligned to IMGT reference sequences. For a sequence to be retained, at least a six-nucleotide match to both a V gene segment and a J gene segment was required. A rearrangement counted as productive if the CDR3 had no stop codons and remained in frame with V and J, and every other rearrangement counted as non-productive. Following IMGT convention, CDR3 was defined as the stretch from the second conserved V-encoded cysteine to the conserved J-encoded phenylalanine. In an earlier analysis of approximately 590 of the donors, sequences lacking an unambiguous match to a single V gene segment were excluded. An earlier analysis of 587 of the donors called V segments functional above 56.7% productive rearrangements and segregating when the between-donor standard deviation exceeded 5%. A statistical classification framework was developed to diagnose cytomegalovirus status using the catalog of TCR beta chain sequences. In a later analysis, TCR nucleotide sequences were compared against IMGT/GENE-DB human TR gene sequences so that V and J genes could be assigned. In a later analysis, CDR3 sequences and most-parsimonious VDJ recombination scenarios were assigned using the TCRdist pipeline. In a later analysis, each TCR beta chain was defined by its CDR3 amino acid sequence together with its V-gene family, and reads without a unique V-gene family were excluded. To address suspected cross-contamination and a sequencing artifact, a later analysis removed roughly 580 highly shared, low-generation-probability nucleotide sequences. A later analysis calculated a clonal expansion index for each public chain from normalized within-repertoire ranks of inferred template counts. In a later analysis, generation probabilities were computed using a VDJ recombination model fitted to out-of-frame rearrangements, and the results were checked against IGoR. A later analysis scored TCR-TCR, TCR-HLA and TCR-CMV co-occurrence with hypergeometric tests, applying a repertoire-size bias correction to TCR pairs. To estimate false discovery rates, a later analysis permuted the HLA or CMV assignments 20 times. A later analysis grouped co-occurring TCRs with DBSCAN, adding TCRdist sequence similarity when clustering within HLA-allele-positive subsets. Repertoires with fewer than 30,000 or more than 120,000 public chains were left out of co-occurrence clustering, as were five repertoires with anomalous nucleotide sharing. Held by TCRdb, this immuneACCESS table contains in-frame sequences only and omits some clones. Under half of the omission traces to an unresolved V gene where checked; the cause of the rest is unknown. V and J calls and clone size follow that table, whereas D and trimming were derived from the DNA. Present in this sample are around 140,000 clones, about 80% of which were seen just once. The top ten constitute roughly 9.7% of the sample.

In total, 666 healthy bone marrow donors made up the cohort. At the time of sampling, all cohort members were nominally healthy, though unrecorded immune exposures were likely present. The donor was CMV seropositive and belonged to the group of about 290 seropositive cohort members. A peripheral blood sample was collected from each donor, and TCR beta sequencing was performed on peripheral blood mononuclear cells. The Qiagen DNeasy Blood Extraction Kit was used to extract genomic DNA from the blood cell samples. Recombination linked TRBV12-5 to TRBJ2-5, and TRBD1 aligns with 9 junction nucleotides. This receptor was obtained from a woman aged 55-69 years in good health and CMV-seropositive. The sequenced sample was PBMCs. The CDR3 corresponds to CASGTGTEETQYF. The nucleotide sequence is given as TGTGCTAGCGGGACAGGGACCGAAGAGACCCAGTACTTC.